This T cell receptor (beta chain) was captured in a study of Graves' ophthalmopathy and Graves' hyperthyroidism. The PBMCs had their origin in around 9.1 ml of fresh peripheral blood. Amplified material comprised TCR beta CDR3 regions derived from RNA transcripts. Amplification began with first-round RT-PCR using HTBI primers, then second-round multiplex PCR was performed. MiXCR was run by TCRdb on the multiplex PCR reads, yielding one entry per CDR3 protein. This table holds hundreds of thousands of distinct CDR3 sequences, roughly two fifths found once. Deletions cut 6 bases from V and 5 bases from J, with 17 bases between. The CDR3 totals 15 residues. At least ten counts were recorded for this clonotype. Its antigen is unknown. Study-wide findings and caveats: Ophthalmopathy progression cases were predicted by the model with 55% to 71% sensitivity and around 72% specificity. Blood repertoires reportedly contained most expanded thyroid clonotypes above 0.001 frequency.

The sequencing sample was made of peripheral blood. This TCR was recovered from an adult man with Graves' ophthalmopathy. The chain recombines TRBV12-3 or TRBV12-4 with TRBJ1-5; unclear D gene. CDR3: CASSPYNGEDQPQHF. DNA for the CDR3: TGTGCCAGCAGCCCCTACAACGGTGAGGATCAGCCCCAGCATTTT.